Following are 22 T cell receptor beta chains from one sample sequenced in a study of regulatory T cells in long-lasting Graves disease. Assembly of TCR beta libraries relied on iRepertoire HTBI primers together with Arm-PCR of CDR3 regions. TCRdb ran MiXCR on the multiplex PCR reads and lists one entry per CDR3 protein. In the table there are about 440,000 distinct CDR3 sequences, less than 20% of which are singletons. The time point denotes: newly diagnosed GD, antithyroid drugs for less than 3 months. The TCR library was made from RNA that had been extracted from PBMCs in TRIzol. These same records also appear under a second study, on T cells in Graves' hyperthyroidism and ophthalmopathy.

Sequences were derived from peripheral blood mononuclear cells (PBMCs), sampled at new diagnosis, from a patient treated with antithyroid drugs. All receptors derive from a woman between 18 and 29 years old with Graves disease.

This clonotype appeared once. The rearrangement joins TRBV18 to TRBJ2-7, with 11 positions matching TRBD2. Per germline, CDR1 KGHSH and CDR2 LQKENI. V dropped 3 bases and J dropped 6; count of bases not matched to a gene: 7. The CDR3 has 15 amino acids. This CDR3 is CASSPPLAGVVEQYF. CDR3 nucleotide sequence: TGTGCCAGCTCACCCCCACTAGCGGGAGTGGTCGAGCAGTACTTC.

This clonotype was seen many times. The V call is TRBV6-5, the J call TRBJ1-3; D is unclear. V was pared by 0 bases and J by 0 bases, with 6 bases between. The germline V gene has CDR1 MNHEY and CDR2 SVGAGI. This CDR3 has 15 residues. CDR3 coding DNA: TGTGCCAGCAGTTACTCCGGCATCTCTGGAAACACCATATATTTT. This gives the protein CASSYSGISGNTIYF.

The CDR3 bases are TGTGCCAGCTCACCACTATCGGCACGGGGCTCTGGAAACACCATATATTTT. Amino acids: CASSPLSARGSGNTIYF. The V gene is TRBV18, the J gene TRBJ1-3; D gene uncertain. Trimming shortened V by 1 base and J by 0 bases, and 13 bases separated the two germline ends. The CDR3 is made up of 17 amino acids. CDR1 and CDR2 from the germline V gene are KGHSH and LQKENI.

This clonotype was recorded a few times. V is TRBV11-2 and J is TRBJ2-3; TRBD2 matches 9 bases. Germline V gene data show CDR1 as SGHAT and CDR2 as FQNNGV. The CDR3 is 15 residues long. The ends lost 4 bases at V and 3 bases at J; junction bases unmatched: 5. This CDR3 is CASSSPGLATDTQYF. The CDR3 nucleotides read TGTGCCAGCAGCTCCCCGGGACTAGCAACAGATACGCAGTATTTT.

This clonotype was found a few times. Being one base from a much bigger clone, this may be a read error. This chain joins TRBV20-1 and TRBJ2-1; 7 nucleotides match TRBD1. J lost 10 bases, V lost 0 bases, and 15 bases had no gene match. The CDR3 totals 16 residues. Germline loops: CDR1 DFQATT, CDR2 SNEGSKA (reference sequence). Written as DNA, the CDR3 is TGCAGTGCTAGAGAGCCACGGGGACAGCGACCTTACGAGCAGTTCTTC. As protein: CSAREPRGQRPYEQFF.

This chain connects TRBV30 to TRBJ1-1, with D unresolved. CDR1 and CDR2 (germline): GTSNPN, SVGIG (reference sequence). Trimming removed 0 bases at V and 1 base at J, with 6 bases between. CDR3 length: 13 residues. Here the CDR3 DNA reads TGTGCCTGGAGTGTAGTTGGGAACACTGAAGCTTTCTTT. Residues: CAWSVVGNTEAFF.

CDR3 protein: CASSQVASGSFNEQFF. The DNA of the CDR3 is TGCGCCAGCAGCCAAGTAGCTAGCGGGAGTTTTAATGAGCAGTTCTTC. The rearrangement joins TRBV4-1 to TRBJ2-1, with 10 bases aligning to TRBD2. CDR1 is MGHRA, CDR2 YSYEKL, per germline. V shed 1 base and J 7 bases; nucleotides not matched to a gene: 7. The CDR3 loop spans 16 amino acids.

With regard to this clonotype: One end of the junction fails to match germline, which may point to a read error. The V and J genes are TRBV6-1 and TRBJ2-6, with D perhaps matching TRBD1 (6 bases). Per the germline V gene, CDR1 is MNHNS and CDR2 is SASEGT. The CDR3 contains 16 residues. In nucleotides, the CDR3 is TGTGCCGGCAGTCCCGCCAGGGGCTCTGGGGCCAACGTCCTGACTTTC. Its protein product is CAGSPARGSGANVLTF.

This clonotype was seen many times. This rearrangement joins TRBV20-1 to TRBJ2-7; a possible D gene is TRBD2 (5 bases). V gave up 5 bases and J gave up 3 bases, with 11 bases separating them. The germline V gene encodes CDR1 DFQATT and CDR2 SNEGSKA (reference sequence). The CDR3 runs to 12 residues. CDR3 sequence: CSALGRVYEQYF. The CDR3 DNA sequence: TGCAGTGCTCTAGGGCGGGTCTACGAGCAGTACTTC.

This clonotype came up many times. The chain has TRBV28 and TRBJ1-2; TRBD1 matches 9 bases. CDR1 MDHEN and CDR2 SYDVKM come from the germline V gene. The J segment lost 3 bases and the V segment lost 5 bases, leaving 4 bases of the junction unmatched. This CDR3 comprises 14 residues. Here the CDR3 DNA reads TGTGCCAGCAGTACACAGGGGGCGTACTATGGCTACACCTTC. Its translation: CASSTQGAYYGYTF.

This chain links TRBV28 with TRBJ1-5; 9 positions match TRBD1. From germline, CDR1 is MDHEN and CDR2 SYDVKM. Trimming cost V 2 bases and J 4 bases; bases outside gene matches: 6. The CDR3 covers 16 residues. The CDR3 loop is CASSLRDRAKNQPQHF. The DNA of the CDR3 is TGTGCCAGCAGTTTAAGGGACAGGGCGAAAAATCAGCCCCAGCATTTT. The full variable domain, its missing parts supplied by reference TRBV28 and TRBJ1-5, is DVKVTQSSRYLVKRTGEKVFLECVQDMDHENMFWYRQDPGLGLRLIYFSYDVKMKEKGDIPEGYSVSREKKERFSLILESASTNQTSMYLCASSLRDRAKNQPQHFGDGTRLSIL.

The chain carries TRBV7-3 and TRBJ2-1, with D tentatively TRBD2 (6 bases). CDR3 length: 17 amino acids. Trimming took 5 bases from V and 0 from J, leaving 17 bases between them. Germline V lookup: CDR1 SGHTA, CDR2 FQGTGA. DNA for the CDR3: TGTGCCAGCAGCCCGTACCCTAGCGCAAACTCCTACAATGAGCAGTTCTTC. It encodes CASSPYPSANSYNEQFF.

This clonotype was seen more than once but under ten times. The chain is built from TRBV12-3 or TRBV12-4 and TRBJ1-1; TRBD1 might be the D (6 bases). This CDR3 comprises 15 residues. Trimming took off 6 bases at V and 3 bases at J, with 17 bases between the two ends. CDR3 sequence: CASRYQQGPHTEAFF. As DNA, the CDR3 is TGTGCCAGCAGGTACCAACAGGGCCCCCACACTGAAGCTTTCTTT.

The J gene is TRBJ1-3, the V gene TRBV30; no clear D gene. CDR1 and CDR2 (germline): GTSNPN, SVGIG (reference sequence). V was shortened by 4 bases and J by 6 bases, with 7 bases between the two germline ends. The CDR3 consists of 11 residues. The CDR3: CAWIPSNTIYF. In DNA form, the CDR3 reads TGTGCCTGGATTCCGTCAAACACCATATATTTT.

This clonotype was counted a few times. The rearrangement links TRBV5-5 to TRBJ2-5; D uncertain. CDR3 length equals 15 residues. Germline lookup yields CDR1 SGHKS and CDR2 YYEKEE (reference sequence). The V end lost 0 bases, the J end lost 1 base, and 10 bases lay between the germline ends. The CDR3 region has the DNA TGTGCCAGCAGCTTGGAGGCAGAACTCCAAGAGACCCAGTACTTC. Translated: CASSLEAELQETQYF.

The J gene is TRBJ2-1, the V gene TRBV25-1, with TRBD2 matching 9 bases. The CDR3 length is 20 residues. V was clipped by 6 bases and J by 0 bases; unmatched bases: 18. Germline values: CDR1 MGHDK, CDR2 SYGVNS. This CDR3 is CASRPIYASGISSSYNEQFF. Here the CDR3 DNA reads TGTGCCAGCAGACCTATCTATGCTAGCGGGATTTCGAGCTCCTACAATGAGCAGTTCTTC.

Here the CDR3 reads CASSRTGMNLYEQYF. The DNA for the CDR3 is TGTGCCAGCAGCAGGACAGGGATGAATCTCTACGAGCAGTACTTC. The rearrangement joins TRBV5-5 to TRBJ2-7; TRBD1 aligns across 8 bases. The CDR3 is made up of 15 amino acids. V gave up 4 bases and J gave up 3 bases; unmatched junction bases: 9. Germline assignment: CDR1 SGHKS and CDR2 YYEKEE (reference sequence).

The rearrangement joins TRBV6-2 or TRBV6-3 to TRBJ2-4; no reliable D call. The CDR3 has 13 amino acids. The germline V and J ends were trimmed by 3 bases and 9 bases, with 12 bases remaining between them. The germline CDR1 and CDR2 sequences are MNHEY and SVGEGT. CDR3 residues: CASSYSDPGIQYF. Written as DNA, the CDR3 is TGTGCCAGCAGTTATTCCGATCCAGGCATTCAGTACTTC.

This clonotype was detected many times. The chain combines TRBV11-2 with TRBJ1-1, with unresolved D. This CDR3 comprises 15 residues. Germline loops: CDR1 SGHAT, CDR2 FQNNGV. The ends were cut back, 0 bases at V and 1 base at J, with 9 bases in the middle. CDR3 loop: CASSLDYQSNTEAFF. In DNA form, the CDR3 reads TGTGCCAGCAGCTTAGATTATCAGTCGAACACTGAAGCTTTCTTT.

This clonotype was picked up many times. In nucleotides, the CDR3 is TGTGCCAGTACGCCACCCCCCGACAGGGGAGATGGCTACACCTTC. It translates to CASTPPPDRGDGYTF. The J gene is TRBJ1-2, the V gene TRBV19; 8 bases are a match to TRBD1. Germline trimming cut 7 bases from V and 6 bases from J; bases unmatched to any gene: 13. This CDR3 has 15 residues. Germline values: CDR1 LNHDA, CDR2 SQIVND (reference sequence).

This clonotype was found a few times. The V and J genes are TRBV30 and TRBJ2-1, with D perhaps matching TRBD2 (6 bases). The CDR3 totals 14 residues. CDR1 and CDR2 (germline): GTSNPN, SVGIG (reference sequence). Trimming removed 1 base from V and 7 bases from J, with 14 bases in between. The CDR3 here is CAWSAPPGSNEQFF. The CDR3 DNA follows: TGTGCCTGGAGTGCCCCTCCCGGGAGTAATGAGCAGTTCTTC.

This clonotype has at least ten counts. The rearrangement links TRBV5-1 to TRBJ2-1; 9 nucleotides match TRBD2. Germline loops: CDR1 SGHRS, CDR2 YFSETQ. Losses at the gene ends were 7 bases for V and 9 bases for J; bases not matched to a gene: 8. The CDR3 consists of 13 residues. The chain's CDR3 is CASLGGRASEQFF. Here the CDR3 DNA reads TGCGCCAGCTTGGGCGGGAGGGCCTCTGAGCAGTTCTTC.